This T cell receptor (beta chain) came from a study of T cell responses to AZD1222 COVID-19 vaccine. General study findings and limits: Spike was spanned by vaccine-associated CD4 TCRs, which were dominant at 160-218 and 743-854. Repertoires were obtained only post-peak T cell response.

Data came from immunoSEQ multiplex PCR; TCRdb stores just in-frame clones and leaves some out. The sample contains about 140,000 clones, 88% of which appear only once. With 5 bases removed from V and 8 bases from J, the gap between germline ends came to 12 bases. Per germline, CDR1 SGHTA and CDR2 FQGTGA. This CDR3 spans 13 amino acids. As for this clone: Its antigen is undetermined.

Material: peripheral blood, obtained 28 days after the second AZD1222 dose. The chain joins TRBV7-3 to TRBJ2-2; D is unclear. The source of this sequence is an adult who received the AZD1222 COVID-19 vaccine. Here the CDR3 DNA reads TGTGCCAGCAGCCAGCCCACACGGGGGGAGCTGTTTTTT. It codes for CASSQPTRGELFF.